Each of the 3 T cell receptor beta chains below was sequenced from the same sample in a study of cytomegalovirus exposure and HLA in healthy donors. Use of 60 Vbeta and 13 Jbeta primers characterized the PCR. Produced via immunoSEQ multiplex PCR; TCRdb's table is partial and in-frame only. The table has around 110,000 clones, about 76% seen once. The material sequenced was PBMCs. Receptor source: a woman aged 25-40 years in good health and CMV-seronegative.

The chain uses TRBV10-3 and TRBJ1-1; the match to TRBD1 covers 8 bases. Germline CDR1 ENHRY, CDR2 SYGVKD. The CDR3 covers 14 residues. V gave up 7 bases and J gave up 6 bases; unmatched junction bases: 10. In DNA form, the CDR3 reads TGTGCCATCACCAAGGGGACAGGCGCTGCTGAAGCTTTCTTT. This sequence encodes CAITKGTGAAEAFF.

This clone has only a few counts. This chain connects TRBV5-1 to TRBJ2-1, with TRBD1 matching 9 bases. The V and J ends lost 7 bases and 6 bases, in that order; junction bases with no gene match: 14. The V gene's germline CDR1 is SGHRS and CDR2 YFSETQ. The CDR3 extends over 16 amino acids. DNA for the CDR3: TGCGCCAGCGGGCTAGGGACAGGGACGACCAGCAATGAGCAGTTCTTC. Residues: CASGLGTGTTSNEQFF.

Concerning this clone: A read error may account for a junction end that differs from germline. The genes are TRBV6-1 and TRBJ2-5; a weak D match, TRBD1 (6 bases). The CDR3 extends over 14 amino acids. Per the germline V gene, CDR1 is MNHNS and CDR2 is SASEGT. The CDR3 region is CASSEGTYQETQYF. CDR3 in DNA: TGTGCCAGCAGCGAAGGGACATATCAAGAGACCCAGTACTTC.